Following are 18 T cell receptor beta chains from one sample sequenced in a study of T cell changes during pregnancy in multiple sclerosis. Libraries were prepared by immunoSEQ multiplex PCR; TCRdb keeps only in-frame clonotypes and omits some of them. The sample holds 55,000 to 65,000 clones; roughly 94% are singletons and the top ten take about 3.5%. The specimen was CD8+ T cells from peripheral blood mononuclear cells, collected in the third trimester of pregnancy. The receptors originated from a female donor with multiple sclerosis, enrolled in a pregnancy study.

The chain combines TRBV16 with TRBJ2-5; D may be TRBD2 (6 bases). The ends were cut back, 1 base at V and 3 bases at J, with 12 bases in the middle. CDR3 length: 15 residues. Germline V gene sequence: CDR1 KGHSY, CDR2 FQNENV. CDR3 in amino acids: CASSQYGGPKETQYF. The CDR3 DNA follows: TGTGCCAGCAGCCAATACGGGGGTCCAAAAGAGACCCAGTACTTC. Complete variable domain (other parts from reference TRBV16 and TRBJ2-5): GEEVAQTPKHLVRGEGQKAKLYCAPIKGHSYVFWYQQVLKNEFKFLISFQNENVFDETGMPKERFSAKCLPNSPCSLEIQATKLEDSAVYFCASSQYGGPKETQYFGPGTRLLVL.

CDR3 nucleotide sequence: TGCGCCAGCAGCTTGTGGGGGGAGAACACTGAAGCTTTCTTT. As protein: CASSLWGENTEAFF. The chain employs TRBV5-1 and TRBJ1-1, with a possible D match to TRBD1 (5 bases). CDR3 length: 14 residues. V gave up 1 base and J gave up 1 base, with 8 bases separating them. Per germline, CDR1 SGHRS and CDR2 YFSETQ.

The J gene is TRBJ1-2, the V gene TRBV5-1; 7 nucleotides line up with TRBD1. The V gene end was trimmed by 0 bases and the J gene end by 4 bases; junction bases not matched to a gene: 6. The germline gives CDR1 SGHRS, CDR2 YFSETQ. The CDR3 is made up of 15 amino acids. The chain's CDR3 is CASSLAGQAPYGYTF. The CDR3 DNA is TGCGCCAGCAGCTTGGCAGGACAGGCCCCCTATGGCTACACCTTC.

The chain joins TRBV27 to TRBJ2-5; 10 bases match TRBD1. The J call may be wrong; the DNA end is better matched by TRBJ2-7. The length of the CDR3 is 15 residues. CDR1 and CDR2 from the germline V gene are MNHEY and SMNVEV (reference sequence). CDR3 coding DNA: TGTGCCAGCAGTTTACGCCCGGGACAGGGGTCCGAGCAGTACTTC. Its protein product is CASSLRPGQGSEQYF.

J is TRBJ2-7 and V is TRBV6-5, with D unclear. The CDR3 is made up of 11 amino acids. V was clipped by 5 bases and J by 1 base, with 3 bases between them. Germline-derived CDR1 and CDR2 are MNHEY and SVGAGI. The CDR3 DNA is TGTGCCAGCAGTACTTCCTACGAGCAGTACTTC. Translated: CASSTSYEQYF.

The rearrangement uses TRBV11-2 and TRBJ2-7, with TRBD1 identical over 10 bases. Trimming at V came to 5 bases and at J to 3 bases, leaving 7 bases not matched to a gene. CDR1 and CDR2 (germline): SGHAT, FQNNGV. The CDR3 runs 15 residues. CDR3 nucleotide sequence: TGTGCCAGCAGCGCAACCGGGACAGGGGACTACGAGCAGTACTTC. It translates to CASSATGTGDYEQYF.

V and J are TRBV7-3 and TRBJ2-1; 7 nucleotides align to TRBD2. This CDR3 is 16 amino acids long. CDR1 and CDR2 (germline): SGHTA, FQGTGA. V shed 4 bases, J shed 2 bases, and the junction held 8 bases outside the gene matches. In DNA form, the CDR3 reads TGTGCCAGCAGCTCGTCAAGCGGGACCACCTACAATGAGCAGTTCTTC. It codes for CASSSSSGTTYNEQFF.

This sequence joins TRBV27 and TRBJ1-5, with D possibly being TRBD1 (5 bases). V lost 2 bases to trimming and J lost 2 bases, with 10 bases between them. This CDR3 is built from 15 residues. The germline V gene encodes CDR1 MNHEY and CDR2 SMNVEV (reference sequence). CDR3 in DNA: TGTGCCAGCAGTTTAGGGGTAGGGGGCAATCAGCCCCAGCATTTT. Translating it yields CASSLGVGGNQPQHF.

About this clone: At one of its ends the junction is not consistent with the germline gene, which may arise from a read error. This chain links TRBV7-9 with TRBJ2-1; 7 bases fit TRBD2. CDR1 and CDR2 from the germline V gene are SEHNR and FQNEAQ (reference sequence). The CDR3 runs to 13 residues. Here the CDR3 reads CASSLAGGVPPVF. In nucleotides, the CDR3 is TGTGCCAGCAGCTTAGCGGGAGGGGTACCACCCGTCTTC.

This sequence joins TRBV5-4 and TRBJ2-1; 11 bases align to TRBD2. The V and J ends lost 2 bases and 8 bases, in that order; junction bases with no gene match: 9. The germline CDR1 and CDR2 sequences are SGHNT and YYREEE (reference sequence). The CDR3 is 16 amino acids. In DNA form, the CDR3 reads TGTGCCAGCAGCTTAGAGTTAGCGGGAGGGTTGGATGAGCAGTTCTTC. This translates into CASSLELAGGLDEQFF.

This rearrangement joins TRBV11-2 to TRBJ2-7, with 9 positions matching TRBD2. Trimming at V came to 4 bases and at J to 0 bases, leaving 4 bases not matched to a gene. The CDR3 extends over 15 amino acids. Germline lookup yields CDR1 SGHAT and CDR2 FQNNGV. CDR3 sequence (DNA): TGTGCCAGCAGCTACGGACTAGCGCGCTCCTACGAGCAGTACTTC. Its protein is CASSYGLARSYEQYF.

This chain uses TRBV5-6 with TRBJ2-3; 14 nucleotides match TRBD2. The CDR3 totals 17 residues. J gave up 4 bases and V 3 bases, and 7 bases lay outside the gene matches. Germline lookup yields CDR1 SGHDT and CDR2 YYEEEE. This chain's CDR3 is CASSSRGLAGVADTQYF. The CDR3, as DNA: TGTGCCAGCAGCTCAAGGGGACTAGCGGGAGTAGCAGATACGCAGTATTTT.

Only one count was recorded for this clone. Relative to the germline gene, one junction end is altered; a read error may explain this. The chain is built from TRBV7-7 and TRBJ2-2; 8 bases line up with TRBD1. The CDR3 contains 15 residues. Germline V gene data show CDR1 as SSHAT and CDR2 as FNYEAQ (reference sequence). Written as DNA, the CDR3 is TGTGCTAGCAGCTTAGAAGGACAGGGTGGCGGGGAGCTGTTTTTT. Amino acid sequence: CASSLEGQGGGELFF.

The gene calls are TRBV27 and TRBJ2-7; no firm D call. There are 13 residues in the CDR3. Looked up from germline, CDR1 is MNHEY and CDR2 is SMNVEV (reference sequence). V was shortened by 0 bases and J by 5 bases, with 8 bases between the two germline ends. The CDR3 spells CASSLSAVNEQYF. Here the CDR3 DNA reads TGTGCCAGCAGTTTATCGGCCGTCAACGAGCAGTACTTC.

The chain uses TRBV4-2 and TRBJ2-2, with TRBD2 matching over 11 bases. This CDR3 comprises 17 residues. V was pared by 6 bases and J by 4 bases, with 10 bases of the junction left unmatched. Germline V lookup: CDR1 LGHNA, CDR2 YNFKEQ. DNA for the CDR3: TGTGCCAGCAGGGATAGCGGGAGGGAGGGAACCACCGGGGAGCTGTTTTTT. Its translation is CASRDSGREGTTGELFF.

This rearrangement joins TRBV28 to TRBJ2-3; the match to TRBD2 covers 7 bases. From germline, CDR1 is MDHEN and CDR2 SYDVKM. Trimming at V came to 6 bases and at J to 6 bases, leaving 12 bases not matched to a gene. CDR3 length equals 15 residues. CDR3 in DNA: TGTGCCAGCAGCCCCGGGACTACGAGTCTCGATACGCAGTATTTT. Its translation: CASSPGTTSLDTQYF.

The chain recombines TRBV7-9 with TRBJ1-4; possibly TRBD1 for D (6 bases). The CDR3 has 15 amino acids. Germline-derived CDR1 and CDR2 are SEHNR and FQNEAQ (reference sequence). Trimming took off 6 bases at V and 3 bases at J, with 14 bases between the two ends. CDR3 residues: CASSYPRGPNEKLFF. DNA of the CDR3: TGTGCCAGCAGTTACCCCAGGGGACCTAATGAAAAACTGTTTTTT.

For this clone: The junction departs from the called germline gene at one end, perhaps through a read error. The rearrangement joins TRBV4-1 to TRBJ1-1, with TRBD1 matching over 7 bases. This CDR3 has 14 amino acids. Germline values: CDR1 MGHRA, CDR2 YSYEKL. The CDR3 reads CVSSQADRDTEAFF. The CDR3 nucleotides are TGCGTCAGCAGCCAAGCAGACAGGGACACTGAAGCTTTCTTT.